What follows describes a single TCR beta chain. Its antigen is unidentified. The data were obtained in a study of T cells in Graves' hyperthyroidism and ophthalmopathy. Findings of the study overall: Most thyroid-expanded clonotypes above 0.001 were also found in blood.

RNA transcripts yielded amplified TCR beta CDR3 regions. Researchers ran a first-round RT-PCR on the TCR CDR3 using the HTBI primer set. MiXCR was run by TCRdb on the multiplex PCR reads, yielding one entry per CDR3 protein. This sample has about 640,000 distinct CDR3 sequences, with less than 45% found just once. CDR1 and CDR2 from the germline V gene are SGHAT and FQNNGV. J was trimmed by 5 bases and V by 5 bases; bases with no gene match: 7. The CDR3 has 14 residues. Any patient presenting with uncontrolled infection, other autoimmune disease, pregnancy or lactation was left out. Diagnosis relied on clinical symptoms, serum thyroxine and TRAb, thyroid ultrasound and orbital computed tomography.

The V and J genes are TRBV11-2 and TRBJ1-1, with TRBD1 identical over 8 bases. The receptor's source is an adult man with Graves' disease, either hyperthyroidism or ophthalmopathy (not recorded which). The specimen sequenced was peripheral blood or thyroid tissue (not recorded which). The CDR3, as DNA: TGTGCCAGCAGCCGTGGACAGGGCCAAACTGAAGCTTTCTTT. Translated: CASSRGQGQTEAFF.